The clone carrying this TCR beta chain was recorded a few times. What it binds is not known. Everyone who gave samples was a healthy Caucasian. This sample is drawn from a study of identical twins. General study points: Where out-of-frame alpha sequences were twin-shared, they showed excess low generation probability. Zero-insertion analyses could be partly confounded by invariant MAIT and iNKT cells.

TCRdb re-called the 5' RACE reads through MiXCR, storing one row per CDR3 protein. Of nearly 900,000 distinct CDR3 sequences listed, roughly an eighth are singletons. The CDR3 length is 13 residues. V was pared by 3 bases and J by 1 base, with 9 bases between. The germline CDR1 and CDR2 sequences are SQVTM and ANQGSEA. The same data also contributed to another study, on yellow fever vaccine responses in identical twins.

Specimen: PBMCs. The V gene is TRBV29-1, the J gene TRBJ1-1; D perhaps matches TRBD1 (5 bases). This TCR derives from a young woman in good health. The CDR3 DNA is TGCAGCGTTGAGGGGGTAGGGAACACTGAAGCTTTCTTT. Translating it yields CSVEGVGNTEAFF.